Listed below are T cell receptor beta chains from one sample, sequenced in a study of monozygotic twins with cystic fibrosis. This table comes from immunoSEQ multiplex PCR, and its TCRdb copy is limited to in-frame clones, with some not included. The repertoire consists of about 9,600 clones, with 97% to 99% occurring once and the leading ten covering approximately 0.22%. The sample comprised blood. The receptors come from a girl aged 2 to 10 with cystic fibrosis. CDR3s include the opening cysteine and the closing phenylalanine or tryptophan. Each record gives: V gene, J gene, CDR3 protein.

TRBV25-1,TRBJ2-7,CASSERGWGEQYF
TRBV4-1,TRBJ2-3,CASSLTSGSTDTQYF
TRBV9,TRBJ2-5,CASSVAGRGLETQYF
TRBV6-1,TRBJ2-1,CATGIRGPRNEQFF
TRBV29-1,TRBJ2-7,CSVPSTESYEQYF
TRBV7-2,TRBJ1-2,CASSLRANYGYTF
TRBV7-9,TRBJ2-1,CASSPEGTSGNEQFF
TRBV6-4,TRBJ1-2,CASSATGDYGYTF
TRBV27,TRBJ1-6,CASSFGRNSPLHF
TRBV5-3,TRBJ2-7,CARSQKGGAVEQYF
TRBV6-1,TRBJ1-2,CASRGRGLVVYGYTF
TRBV7-9,TRBJ2-1,CASSLQTGIYNEQFF
TRBV28,TRBJ1-5,CASTVSGGHQPQHF
TRBV5-1,TRBJ2-1,CASSPTSGRAQEQFF
TRBV28,TRBJ1-1,CASSLVGTAEAFF
TRBV2,TRBJ1-3,CASSSYRGTGNTIYF
TRBV6-1,TRBJ1-5,CASSEKWSSNQPQHF
TRBV6-1,TRBJ2-7,CASSEAHSTLSYEQYF